This entry concerns a single TCR beta chain. The target antigen is unknown. PCR involved 60 Vbeta and 13 Jbeta primers. Authors' analysis steps: In a later analysis, the count reached about 82 million unique TCR beta chains, with approximately 10 million shared. Assay: immunoSEQ multiplex PCR; the TCRdb copy retains only in-frame clones and omits some. That table supplies the V and J calls and clone size; D and trimming were determined from the DNA. The top ten clones hold about 14% of a sample with more than 150,000 clones, roughly 85% of them seen once. The CDR3 has 15 amino acids. CDR1 SGHNT and CDR2 YYREEE come from the germline V gene (reference sequence). With V trimmed by 0 bases and J by 4 bases, 5 bases remained unmatched. This sample is drawn from a study of cytomegalovirus exposure and HLA in healthy donors. Everyone who donated was a healthy bone marrow donor. Overall study findings and caveats: Despite most TCR sequences being rare, some public TCRs occurred in many donors. The later analysis indicated that the majority of CMV-associated TCR beta chains appeared HLA-restricted.

The sample taken for sequencing was PBMCs. This TCR was recovered from a man aged 50 or older in good health and CMV-seropositive. The V gene is TRBV5-4, the J gene TRBJ1-2, with 8 bases fitting TRBD1. CDR3 nucleotides: TGTGCCAGCAGCTTGGGGGGACAGGCTCCCTATGGCTACACCTTC. Its translation is CASSLGGQAPYGYTF.